This is a list of T cell receptor beta chains from one sample in a study of graft-versus-host responses after intestinal transplantation. The method was immunoSEQ multiplex PCR; TCRdb's version includes in-frame clones alone and lacks a portion of them. The sample shows some 66,000 clones, under 90% of them seen only once. This sample comprised ileum tissue, obtained more than 350 days after transplant. Source of these receptors: a human patient who received an intestinal transplant, so some T cells may come from the graft donor. The CDR3 runs from the conserved cysteine through the conserved F or W. Size tells how often a clone was seen (once, few, many) or the class of an expanded clone, and some rows leave it out.

cdr3_length: 11
clone_size: NA
j_call: TRBJ2-5
v_call: TRBV28
cdr3_aa: CASSFRLYQYF

cdr3_length: 14
clone_size: NA
j_call: TRBJ1-2
v_call: TRBV28
cdr3_aa: CASSLGVGVGGYTF

cdr3_length: 13
clone_size: NA
j_call: TRBJ2-7
v_call: TRBV6-1
cdr3_aa: CASRGPTTYEQYF

cdr3_length: 13
clone_size: NA
j_call: TRBJ2-1
v_call: TRBV7-6
cdr3_aa: CASSLVGPDEQFF

cdr3_length: 15
clone_size: NA
j_call: TRBJ1-4
v_call: TRBV6-5
cdr3_aa: CASSPGQGANEKLFF

cdr3_length: 15
clone_size: NA
j_call: TRBJ2-1
v_call: TRBV23-1
cdr3_aa: CASSHRDGNILEQFF

cdr3_length: 12
clone_size: once
j_call: TRBJ1-1
v_call: TRBV5-4
cdr3_aa: CASSLLNTEAFF

cdr3_length: 13
clone_size: NA
j_call: TRBJ1-2
v_call: TRBV5-1
cdr3_aa: CASSLGGFYGYTF

cdr3_length: 13
clone_size: NA
j_call: TRBJ1-1
v_call: TRBV7-3
cdr3_aa: CASSLGQNTEAFF

cdr3_length: 15
clone_size: NA
j_call: TRBJ1-4
v_call: TRBV28
cdr3_aa: CASSPRTGVNEKLFF

cdr3_length: 15
clone_size: NA
j_call: TRBJ2-2
v_call: TRBV19
cdr3_aa: CASSIFALNTGELFF

cdr3_length: 12
clone_size: few
j_call: TRBJ2-7
v_call: TRBV2
cdr3_aa: CASSPTVYEQYF

cdr3_length: 15
clone_size: once
j_call: TRBJ1-5
v_call: TRBV6-1
cdr3_aa: CASSETAALNQPQHF

cdr3_length: 17
clone_size: NA
j_call: TRBJ1-5
v_call: TRBV19
cdr3_aa: CASSILTGAGSNQPQHF

cdr3_length: 13
clone_size: NA
j_call: TRBJ2-7
v_call: TRBV28
cdr3_aa: CASSLTRKGEQYF

cdr3_length: 16
clone_size: NA
j_call: TRBJ1-6
v_call: TRBV5-6
cdr3_aa: CASSLGTGTLGSPLHF

cdr3_length: 11
clone_size: NA
j_call: TRBJ2-7
v_call: TRBV29-1
cdr3_aa: CSVDWDYEQYF

cdr3_length: 13
clone_size: NA
j_call: TRBJ1-2
v_call: TRBV6-1
cdr3_aa: CASSRDLLVGYTF

cdr3_length: 14
clone_size: once
j_call: TRBJ2-7
v_call: TRBV2
cdr3_aa: CASRGNSGPYEQYF

cdr3_length: 15
clone_size: NA
j_call: TRBJ2-7
v_call: TRBV5-1
cdr3_aa: CASSLGPASSYEQYF

cdr3_length: 14
clone_size: NA
j_call: TRBJ2-5
v_call: TRBV7-2
cdr3_aa: CASSLDRSQETQYF

cdr3_length: 15
clone_size: NA
j_call: TRBJ1-5
v_call: TRBV6-5
cdr3_aa: CASSYTGPGGGPQHF

cdr3_length: 13
clone_size: NA
j_call: TRBJ1-2
v_call: TRBV7-9
cdr3_aa: CASSSRDSYGYTF

cdr3_length: 13
clone_size: NA
j_call: TRBJ2-7
v_call: TRBV30
cdr3_aa: CAWEGLAGFEQYF

cdr3_length: 14
clone_size: NA
j_call: TRBJ2-7
v_call: TRBV9
cdr3_aa: CASSVGQSSYEQYF

cdr3_length: 14
clone_size: NA
j_call: TRBJ2-5
v_call: TRBV21-1
cdr3_aa: CASSNIGRQETQYF

cdr3_length: 13
clone_size: NA
j_call: TRBJ1-2
v_call: TRBV6-5
cdr3_aa: CASTYSTGSGYTF

cdr3_length: 15
clone_size: NA
j_call: TRBJ2-2
v_call: TRBV6-5
cdr3_aa: CASSYSEGGTGELFF

cdr3_length: 23
clone_size: NA
j_call: TRBJ1-2
v_call: TRBV12-2
cdr3_aa: CASRFDRGQKTGARPRRCYGYTF

cdr3_length: 11
clone_size: few
j_call: TRBJ2-7
v_call: TRBV29-1
cdr3_aa: CSGGQAYEQYF

cdr3_length: 14
clone_size: NA
j_call: TRBJ1-1
v_call: TRBV27
cdr3_aa: CASSFGLTNTEAFF

cdr3_length: 11
clone_size: NA
j_call: TRBJ1-1
v_call: TRBV5-5
cdr3_aa: CASWGNTEAFF

cdr3_length: 14
clone_size: NA
j_call: TRBJ2-5
v_call: TRBV5-1
cdr3_aa: CASSFYGERETQYF

cdr3_length: 12
clone_size: NA
j_call: TRBJ2-1
v_call: TRBV5-1
cdr3_aa: CASSTAANEQFF

cdr3_length: 14
clone_size: NA
j_call: TRBJ2-1
v_call: TRBV19
cdr3_aa: CASSERDTYNEQFF

cdr3_length: 13
clone_size: NA
j_call: TRBJ2-7
v_call: TRBV14
cdr3_aa: CASSQDSSYEQYF

cdr3_length: 15
clone_size: NA
j_call: TRBJ2-7
v_call: TRBV28
cdr3_aa: CASSLAGTTAYEQYF

cdr3_length: 16
clone_size: NA
j_call: TRBJ2-3
v_call: TRBV6-5
cdr3_aa: CASSYISGSRTDTQYF

cdr3_length: 11
clone_size: NA
j_call: TRBJ2-5
v_call: TRBV25-1
cdr3_aa: CASSEGGAQYF